This TCR beta chain comes out of a study of identical twins. Findings and caveats of the study: The study found that models underestimated out-of-frame TCR alpha sharing in monozygotic twins.

Each cDNA held unique molecular identifiers, and template switching gave it a universal primer site. One entry per CDR3 protein, called by TCRdb with MiXCR from the 5' RACE reads. The table includes hundreds of thousands of distinct CDR3 sequences, 8.6% detected once. No donor was unhealthy or non-Caucasian. CDR1 is MNHNS, CDR2 SASEGT, per germline. There are 14 residues in the CDR3. V lost 7 bases and J 10 bases, leaving 17 bases between the germline ends. With regard to this clonotype: Its antigen is undetermined.

These same records also appear under a second study, on yellow fever vaccine responses in identical twins.

The chain links TRBV6-1 to TRBJ1-6; D uncertain. Sequenced material: PBMCs. This TCR derives from a woman aged 18-29 years in good health. This CDR3 reads CASTSALLRSPLHF. Here the CDR3 DNA reads TGTGCCAGCACCAGCGCCCTACTGAGGTCACCCCTCCACTTT.